The entry that follows covers one TCR beta chain sequence. The data derive from a study of blood T cell repertoires in COVID-19. Some clones are missing from TCRdb's copy, which holds only in-frame ones; the method was immunoSEQ multiplex PCR. The sample records about 150,000 clones, roughly 83% being singletons. V gave up 5 bases and J gave up 5 bases, with 5 bases separating them. The CDR3 consists of 11 residues. Germline V gives CDR1 LNHDA, CDR2 SQIVND (reference sequence). The clonotype comes from an older woman with COVID-19, enrolled during active disease. V and J are TRBV19 and TRBJ2-3; D unresolved. The sample was peripheral blood. Here the CDR3 reads CASSQLDTQYF. The CDR3 DNA sequence: TGTGCCAGTAGTCAACTAGATACGCAGTATTTT.